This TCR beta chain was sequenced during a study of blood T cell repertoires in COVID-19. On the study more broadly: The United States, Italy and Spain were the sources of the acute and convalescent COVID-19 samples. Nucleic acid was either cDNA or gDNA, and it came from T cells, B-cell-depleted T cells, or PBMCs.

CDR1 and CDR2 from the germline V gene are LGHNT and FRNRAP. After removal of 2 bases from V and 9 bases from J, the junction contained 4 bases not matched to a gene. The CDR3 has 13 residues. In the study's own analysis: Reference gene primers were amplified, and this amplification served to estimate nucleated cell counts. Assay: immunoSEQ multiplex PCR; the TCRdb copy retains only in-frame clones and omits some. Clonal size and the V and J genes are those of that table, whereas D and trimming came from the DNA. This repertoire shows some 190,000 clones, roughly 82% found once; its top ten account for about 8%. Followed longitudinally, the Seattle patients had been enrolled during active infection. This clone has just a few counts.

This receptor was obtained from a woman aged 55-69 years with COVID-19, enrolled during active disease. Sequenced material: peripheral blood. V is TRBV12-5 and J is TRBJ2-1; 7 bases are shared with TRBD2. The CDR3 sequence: CASGLIGRLEQFF. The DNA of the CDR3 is TGTGCTAGTGGTTTGATCGGGAGGCTTGAGCAGTTCTTC.